Below are 3 T cell receptor beta chains sequenced from a single sample in a study of blood T cells in healthy people across ages. Then a second PCR, running roughly 7 to 11 cycles, was carried out with a sample-barcoded 5' primer and a J-beta primer mix. TCRdb recomputed calls from the 5' RACE reads with MiXCR, one row per CDR3 protein. The table lists hundreds of thousands of distinct CDR3 sequences, roughly half of them singletons. The sample comprised blood. These receptors came from a man in his 60s in good health.

V and J are TRBV20-1 and TRBJ2-1; the D call may be TRBD1 or TRBD2 (6 bases each). The CDR3 consists of 15 residues. Trimming removed 1 base from V and 0 bases from J, with 10 bases in between. Germline V lookup: CDR1 DFQATT, CDR2 SNEGSKA (reference sequence). CDR3: CSARAEGGSYNEQFF. DNA for the CDR3: TGCAGTGCTAGAGCGGAGGGGGGCTCCTACAATGAGCAGTTCTTC.

The chain has TRBV7-9 and TRBJ2-3; 8 positions match TRBD2. Germline-derived CDR1 and CDR2 are SEHNR and FQNEAQ (reference sequence). The trim removed 11 bases at V and 9 bases at J, leaving 22 bases unmatched. The CDR3 runs 16 residues. CDR3 region: CAPRWRGTSGSSTQYF. CDR3 DNA: TGTGCCCCACGCTGGCGGGGCACGAGCGGGAGTTCGACGCAGTATTTT.

The chain carries TRBV29-1 and TRBJ2-7; D may be TRBD2 (5 bases). CDR1 and CDR2 (germline): SQVTM, ANQGSEA. The CDR3 extends over 12 amino acids. V dropped 2 bases and J dropped 3 bases, with 8 bases sitting between them. CDR3 protein: CSVEFRDYEQYF. For the CDR3, the DNA is TGCAGCGTTGAATTCCGGGACTACGAGCAGTACTTC.